These 25 T cell receptor beta chains were all obtained from the same sample, sequenced in a study of cytomegalovirus exposure and HLA in healthy donors. The PCR used 60 Vbeta and 13 Jbeta primers. The data were produced by immunoSEQ multiplex PCR, yet TCRdb's version contains in-frame clones alone and is incomplete. The table includes tens of thousands of clones, under 80% detected once. Input material: PBMCs. The receptors were sampled from a young woman in good health and CMV-seronegative.

CDR3 nucleotides: TGTGCTAGTGCCACCCGGACAGCCCTTCCCTACGAGCAGTACTTC. It codes for CASATRTALPYEQYF. V usage is TRBV12-5 and J usage is TRBJ2-7, with D possibly being TRBD1 (6 bases). Trimming pared 7 bases from V and 2 bases from J, leaving 18 bases between. CDR3 length equals 15 residues. Looked up from germline, CDR1 is LGHNT and CDR2 is FRNRAP.

The chain joins TRBV27 to TRBJ1-6, with no clear D. V was pared by 8 bases and J by 3 bases, with 8 bases between. This CDR3 has 13 residues. The germline gives CDR1 MNHEY, CDR2 SMNVEV (reference sequence). This chain's CDR3 is CASRRFYNSPLHF. CDR3 sequence (DNA): TGTGCCAGCCGCCGGTTCTATAATTCACCCCTCCACTTT.

The gene calls are TRBV4-2 and TRBJ2-5, with TRBD2 as a possible D gene (5 bases). Germline V gene lookup returns CDR1 LGHNA and CDR2 YNFKEQ. The germline V and J ends were trimmed by 0 bases and 1 base, with 6 bases remaining between them. The length of the CDR3 is 14 residues. The CDR3 DNA is TGTGCCAGCAGCCAAGATGAGGGCCAAGAGACCCAGTACTTC. Translating it yields CASSQDEGQETQYF.

The V call is TRBV18, the J call TRBJ2-5, with a tentative D call TRBD1 (6 bases). The V and J ends lost 3 bases and 4 bases respectively, with 9 bases between them. This CDR3 is 13 amino acids long. Germline assignment: CDR1 KGHSH and CDR2 LQKENI. The CDR3 DNA is TGTGCCAGCTCACCCACAGGGTCAGAGACCCAGTACTTC. It translates to CASSPTGSETQYF.

The chain employs TRBV15 and TRBJ2-7; no clear D gene. Germline loops: CDR1 LNHNV, CDR2 YYDKDF (reference sequence). Trimming removed 5 bases from V and 2 bases from J, with 10 bases in between. This CDR3 contains 13 residues. This CDR3 reads CATSVGSAYEQYF. In DNA, the CDR3 is TGTGCCACCAGCGTCGGGTCCGCCTACGAGCAGTACTTC.

V usage is TRBV6-5 and J usage is TRBJ2-1; the D gene is possibly TRBD2 (6 bases). V gave up 6 bases and J gave up 4 bases, with 13 bases separating them. Germline CDR1 and CDR2: MNHEY and SVGAGI. The CDR3 runs to 14 residues. CDR3 protein: CASSRPGEYNEQFF. The CDR3 DNA is TGTGCCAGCAGCCGCCCGGGGGAGTACAATGAGCAGTTCTTC.

The rearrangement uses TRBV7-2 and TRBJ1-4; the match to TRBD1 covers 11 bases. Per germline, CDR1 SGHTA and CDR2 FQGNSA. Unmatched junction bases numbered 5, after V lost 3 bases and J lost 8 bases. The CDR3 is 15 amino acids. CDR3 nucleotides: TGTGCCAGCAGCTTGGACAGGGGGCTTAGGGAAAAACTGTTTTTT. It codes for CASSLDRGLREKLFF.

The DNA for the CDR3 is TGTGCCAGCCAGGGGCAGGCCAGACGGGGTGGGACTGAAGCTTTCTTT. This gives the protein CASQGQARRGGTEAFF. The chain is built from TRBV2 and TRBJ1-1; the D gene is possibly TRBD1 (6 bases). Germline CDR1 and CDR2: SNHLY and FYNNEI. Trimming removed 8 bases from V and 5 bases from J, with 24 bases in between. The CDR3 is made up of 16 amino acids.

This clone occurred a few times. The gene calls are TRBV6-6 and TRBJ1-1; 7 nucleotides align to TRBD1. There are 16 residues in the CDR3. CDR1 MNHNY and CDR2 SVGAGI come from the germline V gene (reference sequence). Trimming took 6 bases from V and 0 from J; bases not matched to a gene: 10. The CDR3 bases are TGTGCCAGCAGCAGCCCCCACAGGGGAGTGAACACTGAAGCTTTCTTT. It is translated as CASSSPHRGVNTEAFF.

The rearrangement uses TRBV11-3 and TRBJ1-1; D is unresolved. Germline CDR1 and CDR2: SGHNT and YENEEA. The CDR3 runs 12 residues. V lost 1 base, J lost 10 bases, and 10 bases lay in between. CDR3 protein: CASSLGANTAFF. The CDR3 coding sequence is TGTGCCAGCAGCTTAGGGGCGAATACAGCTTTCTTT.

V gene TRBV9 combines with J gene TRBJ2-5; TRBD2 matches 7 bases. Germline V CDR1 and CDR2: SGDLS, YYNGEE. The length of the CDR3 is 14 residues. Losses at the gene ends were 2 bases for V and 1 base for J; bases not matched to a gene: 2. CDR3 DNA: TGTGCCAGCAGCGTGAGCGGGACCCAAGAGACCCAGTACTTC. Translating gives CASSVSGTQETQYF.

This sequence joins TRBV19 and TRBJ1-4, with D maybe TRBD1 (5 bases). Germline V gene data show CDR1 as LNHDA and CDR2 as SQIVND (reference sequence). V was trimmed by 5 bases and J by 2 bases, leaving 9 bases between them. The CDR3 spans 14 residues. The CDR3 DNA reads as TGTGCCAGTAGTCCCGGGGGGACTAATGAAAAACTGTTTTTT. Translated, it gives CASSPGGTNEKLFF.

This chain links TRBV27 with TRBJ2-1; maybe TRBD2 (6 bases). The germline V gene encodes CDR1 MNHEY and CDR2 SMNVEV (reference sequence). The germline V and J ends were trimmed by 6 bases and 7 bases, with 16 bases remaining between them. The CDR3 sequence is 14 residues long. The CDR3 nucleotides are TGTGCCAGCAGCCTCGGGGGTAGCGGTAATGAGCAGTTCTTC. Protein: CASSLGGSGNEQFF.

The chain combines TRBV29-1 with TRBJ1-1; D gene ambiguous. Looked up from germline, CDR1 is SQVTM and CDR2 is ANQGSEA. With 1 base removed from V and 6 bases from J, the gap between germline ends came to 12 bases. This CDR3 has 13 residues. In DNA, the CDR3 is TGCAGCGTTGAAGCCACGCCGCGGGCTGAAGCTTTCTTT. Protein product: CSVEATPRAEAFF.

The V call is TRBV5-1, the J call TRBJ2-3; the match to TRBD1 covers 9 bases. The germline V gene has CDR1 SGHRS and CDR2 YFSETQ. The V segment lost 4 bases and the J segment 0 bases; nucleotides outside the gene matches: 9. This CDR3 spans 17 amino acids. The CDR3 here is CASSQGTGRPSTDTQYF. CDR3 DNA sequence: TGCGCCAGCAGCCAAGGGACAGGGCGCCCTAGCACAGATACGCAGTATTTT. The entire variable domain, with the rest obtained from reference TRBV5-1 and TRBJ2-3, is as follows: KAGVTQTPRYLIKTRGQQVTLSCSPISGHRSVSWYQQTPGQGLQFLFEYFSETQRNKGNFPGRFSGRQFSNSRSEMNVSTLELGDSALYLCASSQGTGRPSTDTQYFGPGTRLTVL.

This chain links TRBV29-1 with TRBJ2-7; TRBD1 matches 7 bases. Germline V gene lookup returns CDR1 SQVTM and CDR2 ANQGSEA. V was clipped by 4 bases and J by 7 bases; unmatched bases: 4. This CDR3 is built from 11 residues. CDR3 protein: CSVGDSLEQYF. CDR3 DNA sequence: TGCAGCGTTGGGGACAGCTTAGAGCAGTACTTC.

The chain has TRBV7-8 and TRBJ1-1; D possibly corresponds to TRBD1 (5 bases). Germline values: CDR1 SGHVS, CDR2 FQNEAQ. There are 13 residues in the CDR3. V lost 9 bases to trimming and J lost 6 bases, with 17 bases between them. Here the CDR3 DNA reads TGTGCCAGGATCCCCGGGGGTTCCGCTGAAGCTTTCTTT. This gives the protein CARIPGGSAEAFF.

Note on this clone: No DNA is shown, since the ends of the CDR3 on it are uncertain; the CDR3 is the one TCRdb lists. The CDR3 reads CASSYSRVGQGAQRYF. The chain couples TRBV6-5 to TRBJ2-5; the DNA was not used to check the table's D call, TRBD1. Both ends counted, the CDR3 spans 16 residues. The V gene's germline CDR1 is MNHEY and CDR2 SVGAGI.

The rearrangement links TRBV7-2 to TRBJ1-1; tentatively, D is TRBD1 (5 bases). This CDR3 is built from 14 residues. Germline V lookup: CDR1 SGHTA, CDR2 FQGNSA. V gave up 5 bases and J gave up 6 bases, with 16 bases separating them. CDR3 coding DNA: TGTGCCAGCAGCCCGGGCGGGACCTCGGCTGAAGCTTTCTTT. This encodes CASSPGGTSAEAFF. The full variable domain, rest sourced from reference TRBV7-2 and TRBJ1-1, is GAGVSQSPSNKVTEKGKDVELRCDPISGHTALYWYRQSLGQGLEFLIYFQGNSAPDKSGLPSDRFSAERTGGSVSTLTIQRTQQEDSAVYLCASSPGGTSAEAFFGQGTRLTVV.

This clone was found once. V is TRBV7-2 and J is TRBJ1-1; no reliable D call. Germline V gene lookup returns CDR1 SGHTA and CDR2 FQGNSA. The V end was cut by 5 bases, the J end by 13 bases, with 8 bases between. CDR3 length: 9 residues. The CDR3 reads CASSPGGFF. The CDR3 DNA follows: TGTGCCAGCAGCCCGGGAGGTTTCTTT.

The V and J genes are TRBV10-3 and TRBJ2-2; 9 nucleotides line up with TRBD1. The V gene end was trimmed by 1 base and the J gene end by 5 bases; junction bases not matched to a gene: 11. This CDR3 is built from 18 residues. The germline gives CDR1 ENHRY, CDR2 SYGVKD. CDR3 DNA sequence: TGTGCCATCAGTGAGTTCCCCGGACAGGGGAGAGAGACCGGGGAGCTGTTTTTT. This codes for CAISEFPGQGRETGELFF.

The chain employs TRBV4-1 and TRBJ1-5, with a weak D call TRBD1 (5 bases). V lost 3 bases and J lost 6, with 9 bases in between. The CDR3 consists of 13 residues. CDR1 is MGHRA and CDR2 is YSYEKL in the germline V gene. CDR3 in DNA: TGCGCCAGCAGCCACAGGGATGCTCAGCCCCAGCATTTT. Encoded protein: CASSHRDAQPQHF.

This chain connects TRBV5-8 to TRBJ1-1; D is ambiguous. Trimming stripped 7 bases from V and 5 bases from J, with 6 bases between. Germline V gives CDR1 SGHTS, CDR2 YDEGEE. This CDR3 is built from 10 residues. The CDR3 region has the DNA TGTGCCAGCCTGAGGACTGAAGCTTTCTTT. This gives the protein CASLRTEAFF.

V gene TRBV11-1 combines with J gene TRBJ1-1; D gene uncertain. In germline, CDR1 is SGHAT, CDR2 FQDESV (reference sequence). CDR3 length equals 12 residues. Trimming cost V 6 bases and J 8 bases, with 13 bases left between them. CDR3 sequence reads: CASSPTGSEAFF. CDR3 sequence (DNA): TGTGCCAGCAGTCCGACCGGGTCCGAAGCTTTCTTT.

This clone has only a few counts. CDR3 nucleotides: TGTGCCAGTAGTATAGACAGGGGGCTCCGCACTGAAGCTTTCTTT. It is translated as CASSIDRGLRTEAFF. The chain links TRBV19 to TRBJ1-1, with 8 bases identical to TRBD1. Germline CDR1 LNHDA, CDR2 SQIVND (reference sequence). The CDR3 runs to 15 residues. V lost 0 bases and J lost 4; bases outside the gene matches: 4.